The 29 T cell receptor beta chains below all came from one sample that was sequenced in a study of T cell responses to AZD1222 COVID-19 vaccine. TCRdb keeps only in-frame clones here, not all; method: immunoSEQ multiplex PCR. The sample has more than 110,000 clones, more than 90% seen once. This sample comprised peripheral blood, obtained on day 0 of AZD1222 vaccination. The receptors originated from an adult in good health.

The chain joins TRBV28 to TRBJ2-6; 10 bases align to TRBD2. Germline V gene data show CDR1 as MDHEN and CDR2 as SYDVKM. V shed 1 base and J 0 bases; nucleotides not matched to a gene: 6. The CDR3 is 19 amino acids. CDR3 sequence (DNA): TGTGCCAGCAGTTTATTTCCTAGCGGGAGCAGCTCTGGGGCCAACGTCCTGACTTTC. Residues: CASSLFPSGSSSGANVLTF. The complete variable domain, with remaining parts taken from reference TRBV28 and TRBJ2-6, reads DVKVTQSSRYLVKRTGEKVFLECVQDMDHENMFWYRQDPGLGLRLIYFSYDVKMKEKGDIPEGYSVSREKKERFSLILESASTNQTSMYLCASSLFPSGSSSGANVLTFGAGSRLTVL.

The chain carries TRBV5-4 and TRBJ2-7, with 9 positions matching TRBD2. This CDR3 region has 15 residues. Germline CDR1 reads SGHNT; CDR2 reads YYREEE (reference sequence). The V segment lost 1 base and the J segment 3 bases; nucleotides outside the gene matches: 5. CDR3 protein: CASSLRGTSIYEQYF. CDR3 nucleotides: TGTGCCAGCAGCTTGAGGGGGACTAGCATCTACGAGCAGTACTTC.

V and J are TRBV5-1 and TRBJ1-3, with D possibly being TRBD1 (5 bases). V lost 0 bases, J lost 3 bases, and 10 bases lay in between. Germline V gene sequence: CDR1 SGHRS, CDR2 YFSETQ. This CDR3 contains 15 residues. The DNA of the CDR3 is TGCGCCAGCAGCTTGGATCCAGGGCGTGGAAACACCATATATTTT. This sequence encodes CASSLDPGRGNTIYF.

The chain carries TRBV28 and TRBJ2-1; D not resolved. The V end was cut by 8 bases, the J end by 7 bases, with 12 bases between. The V gene's germline CDR1 is MDHEN and CDR2 SYDVKM. This CDR3 is built from 12 residues. In DNA form, the CDR3 reads TGTGCCAGCGCCCTGGTGGGAAATGAGCAGTTCTTC. It translates to CASALVGNEQFF. The whole variable domain, filled in from reference TRBV28 and TRBJ2-1, reads DVKVTQSSRYLVKRTGEKVFLECVQDMDHENMFWYRQDPGLGLRLIYFSYDVKMKEKGDIPEGYSVSREKKERFSLILESASTNQTSMYLCASALVGNEQFFGPGTRLTVL.

This sequence joins TRBV3-1 (or the pseudogene TRBV3-2) and TRBJ1-2, with D possibly matching TRBD1 (6 bases). Germline assignment: CDR1 LGHDT and CDR2 YNNKEL (reference sequence). Between the trimmed V and J ends, which lost 3 bases and 8 bases, there was a span of 13 bases. There are 13 residues in the CDR3. The CDR3 loop is CASSHRTVVGYTF. CDR3 DNA: TGTGCCAGCAGCCACAGGACAGTTGTGGGCTACACCTTC.

The chain combines TRBV7-2 with TRBJ2-7, with TRBD2 matching over 7 bases. V was pared by 2 bases and J by 0 bases, with 4 bases of the junction left unmatched. The V gene's germline CDR1 is SGHTA and CDR2 FQGNSA. This CDR3 spans 15 amino acids. The CDR3 here is CASSLTSVSSYEQYF. CDR3 DNA: TGTGCCAGCAGCTTAACTAGCGTGAGCTCCTACGAGCAGTACTTC.

V gene TRBV23-1 combines with J gene TRBJ1-6; 9 bases are a match to TRBD1. TRBV23-1 carries the ORF label, with uncertain function. The length of the CDR3 is 18 residues. V lost 2 bases and J lost 3; bases outside the gene matches: 8. CDR3 amino acids: CASSQGTGSKFYNSPLHF. The DNA for the CDR3 is TGCGCCAGCAGTCAAGGGACAGGGAGCAAGTTCTATAATTCACCCCTCCACTTT.

The V gene is TRBV11-2, the J gene TRBJ1-2; the D is unclear. V lost 8 bases and J lost 2, with 12 bases in between. The germline gives CDR1 SGHAT, CDR2 FQNNGV. The CDR3 is 13 amino acids. CDR3 residues: CASGLGRNYGYTF. CDR3 nucleotides: TGTGCCAGCGGACTAGGCAGAAACTATGGCTACACCTTC.

J is TRBJ2-1 and V is TRBV4-1; weak D call: TRBD2 (6 bases). Germline CDR1 MGHRA, CDR2 YSYEKL. The V end was cut by 0 bases, the J end by 7 bases, with 10 bases between. The length of the CDR3 is 14 residues. The CDR3 reads CASSQEVGRNEQFF. The CDR3 DNA is TGCGCCAGCAGCCAAGAGGTGGGGAGGAATGAGCAGTTCTTC.

The rearrangement links TRBV19 to TRBJ1-5; tentatively, D is TRBD1 (6 bases). The CDR3 runs 17 residues. In germline, CDR1 is LNHDA, CDR2 SQIVND (reference sequence). V lost 3 bases, J lost 0 bases, and 15 bases lay in between. This chain's CDR3 is CASSIEQGSFSNQPQHF. The CDR3 bases are TGTGCCAGTAGTATCGAACAGGGTAGTTTTAGCAATCAGCCCCAGCATTTT.

About this clone: The sample has other DNA sequences that encode this CDR3 too. This rearrangement joins TRBV5-1 to TRBJ2-5; no clear D gene. Germline V lookup: CDR1 SGHRS, CDR2 YFSETQ. V was pared by 0 bases and J by 5 bases, with 5 bases between. CDR3 size: 12 residues. The CDR3 DNA reads TGCGCCAGCAGCTTGGGCCTGGAGACCCAGTACTTC. It codes for CASSLGLETQYF. Combining the CDR3 with reference TRBV5-1 and TRBJ2-5 gives the whole variable domain KAGVTQTPRYLIKTRGQQVTLSCSPISGHRSVSWYQQTPGQGLQFLFEYFSETQRNKGNFPGRFSGRQFSNSRSEMNVSTLELGDSALYLCASSLGLETQYFGPGTRLLVL.

This clone was seen once. This rearrangement joins TRBV6-5 to TRBJ1-1; 8 nucleotides align to TRBD1. With V trimmed by 6 bases and J by 1 base, 4 bases remained unmatched. Germline lookup yields CDR1 MNHEY and CDR2 SVGAGI. This CDR3 comprises 14 residues. In DNA, the CDR3 is TGTGCCAGCAGGCAGGGGGCGTCGAACACTGAAGCTTTCTTT. It yields the protein CASRQGASNTEAFF.

The chain joins TRBV5-6 to TRBJ1-2; TRBD1 might be the D (5 bases). The germline V gene has CDR1 SGHDT and CDR2 YYEEEE. V lost 4 bases, J lost 8 bases, and 18 bases lay in between. The CDR3 runs 14 residues. The CDR3: CASSLGQGVSGYTF. The DNA of the CDR3 is TGTGCCAGCAGCCTGGGGCAGGGAGTGAGCGGCTACACCTTC.

The chain uses TRBV4-1 and TRBJ1-1; D unresolved. CDR1 and CDR2 from the germline V gene are MGHRA and YSYEKL. V lost 3 bases to trimming and J lost 0 bases, with 2 bases between them. The CDR3 loop spans 12 amino acids. Here the CDR3 reads CASSHLNTEAFF. DNA of the CDR3: TGCGCCAGCAGCCACCTGAACACTGAAGCTTTCTTT.

The chain couples TRBV18 to TRBJ2-5, with TRBD2 matching over 9 bases. The J segment lost 3 bases and the V segment lost 1 base, leaving 3 bases of the junction unmatched. The CDR3 covers 15 residues. Germline assignment: CDR1 KGHSH and CDR2 LQKENI. The CDR3 spells CASSPLSGGKETQYF. The CDR3 DNA sequence: TGTGCCAGCTCACCACTCAGCGGGGGGAAAGAGACCCAGTACTTC. Together with reference TRBV18 and TRBJ2-5, the CDR3 gives the full variable domain: NAGVMQNPRHLVRRRGQEARLRCSPMKGHSHVYWYRQLPEEGLKFMVYLQKENIIDESGMPKERFSAEFPKEGPSILRIQQVVRGDSAAYFCASSPLSGGKETQYFGPGTRLLVL.

The chain recombines TRBV7-6 with TRBJ1-4, with D possibly matching TRBD1 (5 bases). This CDR3 region has 13 residues. V lost 5 bases and J lost 3, with 7 bases in between. The germline V gene encodes CDR1 SGHVS and CDR2 FNYEAQ. The CDR3 nucleotides are TGTGCCAGCAGCCACAGGTCTAATGAAAAACTGTTTTTT. This gives the protein CASSHRSNEKLFF.

The V and J genes are TRBV24-1 and TRBJ2-7, with D possibly matching TRBD2 (5 bases). V gave up 4 bases and J gave up 7 bases, with 13 bases separating them. Germline V gene lookup returns CDR1 KGHDR and CDR2 SFDVKD. This CDR3 contains 13 residues. The CDR3 region is CATSDPTIFEQYF. The CDR3 region has the DNA TGTGCCACCAGTGACCCGACTATCTTTGAGCAGTACTTC.

The chain is built from TRBV5-1 and TRBJ2-7, with D tentatively TRBD1 (6 bases). The CDR3 is made up of 15 amino acids. Germline lookup yields CDR1 SGHRS and CDR2 YFSETQ. Between the trimmed V and J ends, which lost 0 bases and 0 bases, there was a span of 10 bases. The CDR3 DNA follows: TGCGCCAGCAGCTTGGAAGGCAGGGGCTCCTACGAGCAGTACTTC. The encoded protein is CASSLEGRGSYEQYF.

Here the CDR3 reads CASSLDVQVSTDTQYF. CDR3 sequence (DNA): TGTGCCAGCAGCTTAGATGTCCAGGTTAGCACAGATACGCAGTATTTT. V and J are TRBV7-9 and TRBJ2-3; D gene ambiguous. V lost 1 base to trimming and J lost 0 bases, with 11 bases between them. The germline V gene has CDR1 SEHNR and CDR2 FQNEAQ (reference sequence). The CDR3 runs 16 residues.

This chain uses TRBV5-1 with TRBJ2-1, with D perhaps being TRBD1 or TRBD2 (6 bases each). This CDR3 region has 16 residues. Germline V CDR1 and CDR2: SGHRS, YFSETQ. V was cut by 0 bases and J by 4 bases, with 14 bases left in between. The CDR3 protein is CASSLDGGLLYNEQFF. The CDR3 nucleotides read TGCGCCAGCAGCTTGGACGGGGGCCTCCTATACAATGAGCAGTTCTTC.

The chain links TRBV3-1 (or the pseudogene TRBV3-2) to TRBJ1-6; TRBD1 aligns across 9 bases. Per germline, CDR1 LGHDT and CDR2 YNNKEL (reference sequence). Losses at the gene ends were 1 base for V and 9 bases for J; bases not matched to a gene: 1. The CDR3 totals 14 residues. The CDR3 DNA is TGTGCCAGCAGCCAAGGGGACAGGGCTTCACCCCTCCACTTT. Its protein product is CASSQGDRASPLHF.

The V and J genes are TRBV24-1 and TRBJ2-6; D remains ambiguous. The germline V gene has CDR1 KGHDR and CDR2 SFDVKD. The germline V and J ends were trimmed by 9 bases and 0 bases, with 5 bases remaining between them. The CDR3 has 13 amino acids. CDR3 sequence reads: CATGLSGANVLTF. CDR3 coding DNA: TGTGCCACCGGGCTCTCTGGGGCCAACGTCCTGACTTTC.

The J gene is TRBJ2-1, the V gene TRBV29-1, with 7 nucleotides matching TRBD2. Germline V gene lookup returns CDR1 SQVTM and CDR2 ANQGSEA. V trimming: 7 bases; J trimming: 4 bases; junction bases outside the gene matches: 4. CDR3 length: 12 amino acids. This CDR3 is CSGGSRYNEQFF. The CDR3 DNA follows: TGCAGCGGCGGGAGCCGATACAATGAGCAGTTCTTC.

The gene calls are TRBV7-9 and TRBJ2-1, with 13 bases that match TRBD2. The CDR3 is 15 amino acids. CDR1 is SEHNR and CDR2 is FQNEAQ in the germline V gene (reference sequence). The ends lost 5 bases at V and 5 bases at J; junction bases unmatched: 3. The CDR3 DNA sequence: TGTGCCAGCAGCGAACTAGCGGGGGGGCACAATGAGCAGTTCTTC. It codes for CASSELAGGHNEQFF.

This clone appeared once. The genes are TRBV19 and TRBJ1-5, with D uncertain. Trimming cost V 3 bases and J 5 bases, with 14 bases left between them. Germline CDR1 and CDR2: LNHDA and SQIVND (reference sequence). The CDR3 consists of 15 residues. CDR3 amino acids: CASSIQPRSHQPQHF. The DNA of the CDR3 is TGTGCCAGTAGTATTCAACCGAGGAGCCATCAGCCCCAGCATTTT.

The gene calls are TRBV6-6 and TRBJ2-7; TRBD2 matches at 8 bases. V lost 5 bases to trimming and J lost 1 base; unmatched junction nucleotides: 1. Germline CDR1 reads MNHNY; CDR2 reads SVGAGI (reference sequence). This CDR3 is built from 13 residues. The CDR3 reads CASSPSGSYEQYF. The CDR3 nucleotides are TGTGCCAGCAGTCCTAGCGGGTCCTACGAGCAGTACTTC.

The gene calls are TRBV5-6 and TRBJ2-5; D is possibly TRBD2 (6 bases). CDR3 length equals 13 residues. V gave up 4 bases and J gave up 5 bases, with 12 bases separating them. Germline loops: CDR1 SGHDT, CDR2 YYEEEE. CDR3: CASSPGTRETQYF. DNA of the CDR3: TGTGCCAGCAGCCCTGGGACTCGGGAGACCCAGTACTTC.

The chain couples TRBV14 to TRBJ1-3; no clear D gene. The CDR3 is 16 amino acids. V lost 0 bases and J 0 bases, leaving 9 bases between the germline ends. Germline V gene lookup returns CDR1 SGHDN and CDR2 FVKESK. The CDR3 DNA reads TGTGCCAGCAGCCAAGATCTGGCTGACTCTGGAAACACCATATATTTT. The encoded protein is CASSQDLADSGNTIYF.

The chain employs TRBV7-2 and TRBJ1-1, with TRBD1 matching 7 bases. CDR3 length: 14 amino acids. With V trimmed by 5 bases and J by 1 base, 4 bases remained unmatched. Germline V CDR1 and CDR2: SGHTA, FQGNSA. CDR3 in amino acids: CASSPGTANTEAFF. In DNA form, the CDR3 reads TGTGCCAGCAGCCCGGGGACAGCGAACACTGAAGCTTTCTTT.